The subject of this entry is one T cell receptor (beta chain). The record originates from a study of blood T cell repertoires in COVID-19. Study-wide context: Donors in the United States, Italy and Spain gave samples during acute or convalescent COVID-19. PBMCs, B-cell-depleted T cells, or T cells were the source of the cDNA or gDNA that made up the material.

Trimming cost V 6 bases and J 9 bases; bases outside gene matches: 10. The CDR3 spans 15 residues. The germline V gene encodes CDR1 MRHNA and CDR2 SNTAGT. In the source study's methods: The assay estimated nucleated cells by amplifying reference gene primers. Profiled with immunoSEQ multiplex PCR; TCRdb holds only in-frame clones, not every one. The V and J calls and clone size come from that table; D and trimming were worked out from the DNA. This sample yields about 78,000 clones, of which roughly 86% are seen a single time; approximately 1.9% belongs to the top ten. The chain uses TRBV6-4 and TRBJ2-1, with 11 bases fitting TRBD2. This TCR came from a woman aged 55-69 years with acute or convalescent COVID-19. Sequencing was performed on peripheral blood. CDR3 nucleotides: TGTGCCAGCAGCGCCCAGACTAGCGGGAAGTCTGAGCAGTTCTTC. Encoded protein: CASSAQTSGKSEQFF.